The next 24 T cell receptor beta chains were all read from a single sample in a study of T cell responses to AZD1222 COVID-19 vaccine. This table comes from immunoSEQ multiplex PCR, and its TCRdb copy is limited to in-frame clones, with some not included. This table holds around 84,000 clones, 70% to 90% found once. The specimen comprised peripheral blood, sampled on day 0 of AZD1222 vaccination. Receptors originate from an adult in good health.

CDR3 coding DNA: TGTGCCAGTAGTATAGATCACGGGGGAGTCTCGAATGAGCAGTTCTTC. Translating it yields CASSIDHGGVSNEQFF. The rearrangement links TRBV19 to TRBJ2-1; D is possibly TRBD2 (6 bases). This CDR3 has 16 amino acids. Trimming shortened V by 0 bases and J by 7 bases, and 16 bases separated the two germline ends. In germline, CDR1 is LNHDA, CDR2 SQIVND (reference sequence). The variable domain in full, with the rest retrieved from reference TRBV19 and TRBJ2-1, is DGGITQSPKYLFRKEGQNVTLSCEQNLNHDAMYWYRQDPGQGLRLIYYSQIVNDFQKGDIAEGYSVSREKKESFPLTVTSAQKNPTAFYLCASSIDHGGVSNEQFFGPGTRLTVL.

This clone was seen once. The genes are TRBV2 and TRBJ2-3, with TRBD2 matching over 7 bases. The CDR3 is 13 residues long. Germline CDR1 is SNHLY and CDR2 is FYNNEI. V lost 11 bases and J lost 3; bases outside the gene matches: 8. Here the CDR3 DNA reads TGTGCCTCAAGGCGGGAGAGGACAGATACGCAGTATTTT. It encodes CASRRERTDTQYF. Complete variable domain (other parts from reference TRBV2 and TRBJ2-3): EPEVTQTPSHQVTQMGQEVILRCVPISNHLYFYWYRQILGQKVEFLVSFYNNEISEKSEIFDDQFSVERPDGSNFTLKIRSTKLEDSAMYFCASRRERTDTQYFGPGTRLTVL.

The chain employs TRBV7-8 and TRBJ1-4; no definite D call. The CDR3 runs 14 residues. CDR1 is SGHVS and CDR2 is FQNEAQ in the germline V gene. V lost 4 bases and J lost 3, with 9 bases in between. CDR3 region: CASSSQFSNEKLFF. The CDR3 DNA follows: TGTGCCAGCAGCTCTCAGTTTTCTAATGAAAAACTGTTTTTT. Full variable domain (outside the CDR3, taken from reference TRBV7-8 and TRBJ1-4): GAGVSQSPRYKVAKRGQDVALRCDPISGHVSLFWYQQALGQGPEFLTYFQNEAQLDKSGLPSDRFFAERPEGSVSTLKIQRTQQEDSAVYLCASSSQFSNEKLFFGSGTQLSVL.

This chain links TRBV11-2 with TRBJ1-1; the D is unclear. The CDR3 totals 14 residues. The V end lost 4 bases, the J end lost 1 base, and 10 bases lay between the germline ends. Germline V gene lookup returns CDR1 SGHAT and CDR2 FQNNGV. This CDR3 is CASSSFTRNTEAFF. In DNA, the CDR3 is TGTGCCAGCAGCTCTTTCACAAGGAACACTGAAGCTTTCTTT.

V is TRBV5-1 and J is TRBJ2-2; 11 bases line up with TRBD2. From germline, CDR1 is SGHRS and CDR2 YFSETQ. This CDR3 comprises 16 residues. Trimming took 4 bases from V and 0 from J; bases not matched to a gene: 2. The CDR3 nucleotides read TGCGCCAGCAGCCTTAGCGGGAGGGCGAACACCGGGGAGCTGTTTTTT. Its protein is CASSLSGRANTGELFF.

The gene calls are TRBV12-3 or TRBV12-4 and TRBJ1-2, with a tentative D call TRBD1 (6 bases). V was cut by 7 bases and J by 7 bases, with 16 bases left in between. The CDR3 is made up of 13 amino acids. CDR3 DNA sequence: TGTGCCAGCACCTGGGGGGGGCAGGTTGGCTACACCTTC. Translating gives CASTWGGQVGYTF.

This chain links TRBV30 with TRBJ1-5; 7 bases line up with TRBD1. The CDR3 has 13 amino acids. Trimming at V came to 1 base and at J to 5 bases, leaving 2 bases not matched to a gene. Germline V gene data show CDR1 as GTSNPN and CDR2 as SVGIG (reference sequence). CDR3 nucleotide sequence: TGTGCCTGGAGTGGGCAGGGGGATCAGCCCCAGCATTTT. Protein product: CAWSGQGDQPQHF.

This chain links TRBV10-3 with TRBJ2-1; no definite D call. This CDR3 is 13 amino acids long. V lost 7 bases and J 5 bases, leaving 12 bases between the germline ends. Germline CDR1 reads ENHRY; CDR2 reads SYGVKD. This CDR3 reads CAIMGPRDNEQFF. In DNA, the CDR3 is TGTGCCATCATGGGCCCCCGGGACAATGAGCAGTTCTTC.

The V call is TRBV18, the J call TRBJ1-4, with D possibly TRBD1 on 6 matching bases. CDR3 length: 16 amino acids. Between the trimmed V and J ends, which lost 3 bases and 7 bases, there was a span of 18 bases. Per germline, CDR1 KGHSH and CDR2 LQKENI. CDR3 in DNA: TGTGCCAGCTCACCCGACAGGTCCAGCTCTACTGAAAAACTGTTTTTT. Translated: CASSPDRSSSTEKLFF.

The CDR3 bases are TGTGCCAGCAGTTCGACAGAGAACACTGAAGCTTTCTTT. It yields the protein CASSSTENTEAFF. This chain joins TRBV6-5 and TRBJ1-1, with D possibly being TRBD1 (5 bases). The CDR3 is 13 residues long. V was cut by 4 bases and J by 1 base, with 7 bases left in between. The germline gives CDR1 MNHEY, CDR2 SVGAGI.

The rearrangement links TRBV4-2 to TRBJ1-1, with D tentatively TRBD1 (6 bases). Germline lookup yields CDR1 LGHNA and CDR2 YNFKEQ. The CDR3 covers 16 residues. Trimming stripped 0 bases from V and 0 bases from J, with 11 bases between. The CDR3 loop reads CASSQEGGRLNTEAFF. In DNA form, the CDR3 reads TGTGCCAGCAGCCAAGAAGGGGGACGGCTGAACACTGAAGCTTTCTTT.

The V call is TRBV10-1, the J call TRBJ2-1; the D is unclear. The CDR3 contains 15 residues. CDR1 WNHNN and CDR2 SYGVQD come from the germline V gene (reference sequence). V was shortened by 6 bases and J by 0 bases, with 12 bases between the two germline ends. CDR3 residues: CASSRVLGSYNEQFF. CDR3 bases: TGCGCCAGCAGCCGAGTCTTGGGCTCCTACAATGAGCAGTTCTTC.

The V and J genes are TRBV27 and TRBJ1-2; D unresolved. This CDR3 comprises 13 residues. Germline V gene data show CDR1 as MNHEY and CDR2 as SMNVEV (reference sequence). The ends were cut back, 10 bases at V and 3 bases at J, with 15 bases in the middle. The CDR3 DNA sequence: TGTGCCACCCGAGCCGTTTTGCACTATGGCTACACCTTC. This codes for CATRAVLHYGYTF.

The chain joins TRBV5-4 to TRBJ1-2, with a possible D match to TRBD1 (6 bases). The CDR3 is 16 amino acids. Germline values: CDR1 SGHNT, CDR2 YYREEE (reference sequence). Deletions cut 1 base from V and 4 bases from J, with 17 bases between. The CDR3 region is CASSLPGGARGYGYTF. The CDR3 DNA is TGTGCCAGCAGCTTGCCGGGGGGGGCGCGCGGCTATGGCTACACCTTC.

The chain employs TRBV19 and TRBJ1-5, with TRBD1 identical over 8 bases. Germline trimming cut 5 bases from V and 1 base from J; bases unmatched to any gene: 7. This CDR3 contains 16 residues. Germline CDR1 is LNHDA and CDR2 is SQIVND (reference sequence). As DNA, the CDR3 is TGTGCCAGTAGTCTCAGACAGGGGAAGAGCAATCAGCCCCAGCATTTT. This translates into CASSLRQGKSNQPQHF.

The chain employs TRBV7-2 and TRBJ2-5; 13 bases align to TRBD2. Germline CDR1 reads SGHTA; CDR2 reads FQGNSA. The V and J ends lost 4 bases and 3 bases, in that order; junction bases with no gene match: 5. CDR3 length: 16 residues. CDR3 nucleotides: TGTGCCAGCAGCTCTTCAGGACTAGCGGGAGAAGAGACCCAGTACTTC. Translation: CASSSSGLAGEETQYF.

This CDR3 is CASSWQSGPGSSYEQYF. The CDR3 DNA sequence: TGCGCCAGCAGCTGGCAATCAGGGCCGGGCTCCTCCTACGAGCAGTACTTC. J is TRBJ2-7 and V is TRBV5-1; a possible D gene is TRBD1 (5 bases). CDR1 and CDR2 (germline): SGHRS, YFSETQ. This CDR3 is built from 17 residues. The V end lost 3 bases, the J end lost 0 bases, and 19 bases lay between the germline ends.

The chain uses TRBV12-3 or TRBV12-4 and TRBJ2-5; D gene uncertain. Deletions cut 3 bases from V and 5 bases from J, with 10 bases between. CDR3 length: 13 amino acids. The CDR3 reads CASSLLPEETQYF. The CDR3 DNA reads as TGTGCCAGCAGTTTGCTCCCGGAGGAGACCCAGTACTTC.

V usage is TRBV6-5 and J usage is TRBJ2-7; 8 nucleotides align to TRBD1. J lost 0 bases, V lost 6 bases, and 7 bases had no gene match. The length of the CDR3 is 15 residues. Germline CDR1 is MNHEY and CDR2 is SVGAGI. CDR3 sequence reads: CASRRGQASSYEQYF. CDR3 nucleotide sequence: TGTGCCAGCAGAAGGGGACAGGCGAGCTCCTACGAGCAGTACTTC.

The CDR3 loop is CASSSLWNTGELFF. The DNA for the CDR3 is TGTGCCAGCAGTTCTTTATGGAACACCGGGGAGCTGTTTTTT. The genes are TRBV27 and TRBJ2-2; D ambiguous. Between the trimmed V and J ends, which lost 4 bases and 1 base, there was a span of 7 bases. Germline CDR1 reads MNHEY; CDR2 reads SMNVEV (reference sequence). This CDR3 region has 14 residues.

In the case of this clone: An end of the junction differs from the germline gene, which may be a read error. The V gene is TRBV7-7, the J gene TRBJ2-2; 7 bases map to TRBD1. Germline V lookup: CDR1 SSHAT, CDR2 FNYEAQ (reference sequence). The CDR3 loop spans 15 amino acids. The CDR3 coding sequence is TGTGCTAGCAGCTACGACAGGGCGAACACCGGGGAGCTGTTTTTT. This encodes CASSYDRANTGELFF.

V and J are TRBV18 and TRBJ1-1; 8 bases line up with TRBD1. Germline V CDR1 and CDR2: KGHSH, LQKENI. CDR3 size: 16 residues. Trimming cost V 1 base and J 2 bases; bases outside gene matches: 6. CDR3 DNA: TGTGCCAGCTCACCACTAAGGACAGGGTCAAACACTGAAGCTTTCTTT. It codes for CASSPLRTGSNTEAFF.

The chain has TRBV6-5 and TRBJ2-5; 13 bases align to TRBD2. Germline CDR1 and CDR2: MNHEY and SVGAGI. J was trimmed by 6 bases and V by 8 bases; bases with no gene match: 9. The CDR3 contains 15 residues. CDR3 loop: CASGLAGDLEKTQYF. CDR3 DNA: TGTGCCAGCGGACTAGCGGGAGATCTGGAAAAGACCCAGTACTTC.

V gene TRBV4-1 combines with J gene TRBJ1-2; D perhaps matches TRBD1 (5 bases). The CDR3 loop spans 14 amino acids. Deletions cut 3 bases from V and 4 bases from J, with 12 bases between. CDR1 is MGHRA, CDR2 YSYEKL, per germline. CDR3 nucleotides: TGCGCCAGCAGCCAGGCGTCGGGGGGCTATGGCTACACCTTC. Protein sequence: CASSQASGGYGYTF.